This T cell receptor beta chain was sequenced in a study of cytomegalovirus exposure and HLA in healthy donors. Trimming took 8 bases from V and 5 from J, leaving 9 bases between them. The CDR3 is 11 residues long. Germline V gene data show CDR1 as SNHLY and CDR2 as FYNNEI. PCR was performed using 60 Vbeta and 13 Jbeta primers. Method: immunoSEQ multiplex PCR; TCRdb's copy keeps in-frame clones and lacks some. The sample contains around 200,000 clones, approximately 59% of which appear only once. Sequencing was done on a sample of PBMCs. V and J are TRBV2 and TRBJ2-5; TRBD1 might be the D (5 bases). This TCR was recovered from a man aged 40-49 years in good health and CMV-seronegative. The CDR3 coding sequence is TGTGCCAGCCGGGCAGGGGAGACCCAGTACTTC. Residues: CASRAGETQYF.